The rows below give T cell receptor beta chains drawn from one sample of a study of blood T cells in healthy people across ages. MiXCR, run by TCRdb on the 5' RACE reads, gives a single entry per CDR3 protein. The sample carries 600,000 to 650,000 distinct CDR3 sequences, roughly 53% recorded once. The sequenced sample consisted of blood. These receptors were collected from a man aged 55-75 years in good health. Both conserved end residues are part of each CDR3. The order of the fields is clone size, V gene, J gene, D gene, CDR3 protein, CDR3 DNA. The D gene is left open where the match is weak. For some rows the clone size is stated as once, few or many, or as a class when expanded; others skip it.

>.|TRBV7-7|TRBJ2-7|TRBD1
CASSSGQGPNYEQYF
TGTGCCAGCAGCTCGGGACAGGGGCCCAACTACGAGCAGTACTTC
>.|TRBV20-1|TRBJ1-5|.
CSAGKWGAGQPQHF
TGCAGTGCTGGAAAGTGGGGGGCTGGGCAGCCCCAGCATTTT
>.|TRBV5-1|TRBJ2-1|.
CASSISGESSYNEQFF
TGCGCCAGCAGTATATCGGGGGAGAGCTCCTACAATGAGCAGTTCTTC
>.|TRBV7-2|TRBJ1-4|TRBD1
CASSQDRGNEKLFF
TGTGCCAGCAGCCAGGACAGGGGTAATGAAAAACTGTTTTTT
>.|TRBV6-5|TRBJ2-7|.
CASSYDSNYEQYF
TGTGCCAGCAGTTACGACAGCAACTACGAGCAGTACTTC
>.|TRBV27|TRBJ2-7|.
CASSLWGNEQYF
TGTGCCAGCAGTTTATGGGGGAACGAGCAGTACTTC
>few|TRBV6-5|TRBJ2-5|.
CASSYGLGPILGQYF
TGTGCCAGCAGTTACGGCCTGGGCCCTATTCTAGGCCAGTACTTC
>once|TRBV6-2/TRBV6-3|TRBJ2-1|TRBD1
CASSPSGTGEGWGYNEQFF
TGTGCCAGCAGTCCTTCCGGGACAGGGGAAGGCTGGGGTTACAATGAGCAGTTCTTC
>few|TRBV20-1|TRBJ2-7|.
CSAKGPKDYEQYF
TGCAGTGCTAAAGGACCCAAGGACTACGAGCAGTACTTC
>.|TRBV6-4|TRBJ2-7|.
CASSANRGRSSYEQYF
TGTGCCAGCAGTGCCAATAGGGGACGGAGCTCCTACGAGCAGTACTTC
>.|TRBV2|TRBJ1-1|.
CASSEQAVTEAFF
TGTGCCAGCAGTGAACAGGCGGTAACTGAAGCTTTCTTT
>few|TRBV20-1|TRBJ2-1|.
CSASPTGFNEQFF
TGCAGTGCTTCCCCTACAGGGTTCAATGAGCAGTTCTTC
>.|TRBV28|TRBJ1-2|.
CASSRPGQGYYGYTF
TGTGCCAGCAGTCGCCCCGGGCAGGGATACTATGGCTACACCTTC
>.|TRBV5-1|TRBJ2-7|.
CASSLDEGWYEQYF
TGCGCCAGCAGCTTGGATGAGGGTTGGTACGAGCAGTACTTC
>once|TRBV5-1|TRBJ2-3|.
CASSNSGGGDTQYF
TGCGCCAGCAGCAATTCCGGGGGTGGAGATACGCAGTATTTT
>.|TRBV20-1|TRBJ2-3|.
CSARGPPGGSTDTQYF
TGCAGTGCTAGAGGTCCCCCAGGAGGTAGCACAGATACGCAGTATTTT
>few|TRBV5-1|TRBJ2-3|.
CASSLAARVADTQYF
TGCGCCAGCAGCTTGGCCGCCAGGGTGGCAGATACGCAGTATTTT
>.|TRBV15|TRBJ1-5|.
CATTRVSNQPQHF
TGTGCCACCACCAGGGTTAGCAATCAGCCCCAGCATTTT
>few|TRBV12-3/TRBV12-4|TRBJ2-1|TRBD2
CASSPQPGTSGGRYNEQFF
TGTGCCAGCAGTCCCCAACCCGGGACTAGCGGGGGGCGATACAATGAGCAGTTCTTC
>.|TRBV6-5|TRBJ1-6|.
CASSTGQASNSPLHF
TGTGCCAGCAGCACGGGGCAGGCGAGTAATTCACCCCTCCACTTT
>.|TRBV5-1|TRBJ1-6|.
CASSFLNRASPLHF
TGCGCCAGCAGCTTTCTCAACAGGGCTTCACCCCTCCACTTT
>.|TRBV4-1|TRBJ2-1|.
CASSQEVGALPGEQFF
TGCGCCAGCAGCCAAGAAGTGGGGGCCCTCCCGGGTGAGCAGTTCTTC
>few|TRBV29-1|TRBJ2-1|TRBD2
CSVLGLAGGLFGNEQFF
TGCAGCGTCCTGGGACTAGCGGGGGGGCTTTTTGGCAATGAGCAGTTCTTC
>few|TRBV20-1|TRBJ1-4|.
CSAPGLGEKLFF
TGCAGTGCCCCGGGCCTTGGGGAAAAACTGTTTTTT
>few|TRBV5-1|TRBJ1-2|TRBD1
CASSLGAGGAGQGYGYTF
TGCGCCAGCAGCTTGGGTGCAGGGGGCGCGGGTCAAGGCTATGGCTACACCTTC
>.|TRBV29-1|TRBJ2-7|TRBD1
CSAPRQGPPYEQYF
TGCAGCGCCCCCCGACAGGGGCCACCGTACGAGCAGTACTTC
>once|TRBV2|TRBJ2-3|TRBD1
CASSGQGSTDTQYF
TGTGCCAGCAGTGGACAGGGGAGCACAGATACGCAGTATTTT
>.|TRBV5-6|TRBJ2-3|.
CASSLYGREVATDTQYF
TGTGCCAGCAGCTTGTACGGCAGGGAAGTCGCAACAGATACGCAGTATTTT
>.|TRBV10-2|TRBJ1-1|.
CASSEQGFGEAFF
TGCGCCAGCAGTGAACAGGGCTTTGGTGAAGCTTTCTTT
>few|TRBV28|TRBJ2-1|TRBD1
CASRPNRGTYNEQFF
TGTGCCAGCAGACCTAACAGGGGAACCTACAATGAGCAGTTCTTC
>once|TRBV3-1|TRBJ2-4|.
CASSLTPGQGSIQYF
TGTGCCAGCAGCCTGACCCCGGGGCAGGGATCCATTCAGTACTTC
>few|TRBV29-1|TRBJ1-2|.
CSVSRDSTNYGYTF
TGCAGCGTTTCCCGGGACTCAACTAACTATGGCTACACCTTC
>.|TRBV9|TRBJ2-7|.
CASSPRDTVYEQYF
TGTGCCAGCAGCCCCCGGGACACCGTATACGAGCAGTACTTC
>few|TRBV3-1|TRBJ2-1|TRBD1
CASSQDQGDSFYNEQFF
TGTGCCAGCAGCCAAGATCAAGGGGACAGCTTTTACAATGAGCAGTTCTTC
>.|TRBV6-2/TRBV6-3|TRBJ1-5|.
CASSYTDGGNQPQHF
TGTGCCAGCAGTTACACCGACGGGGGCAATCAGCCCCAGCATTTT
>.|TRBV20-1|TRBJ2-7|TRBD1
CSADRVWPYEQYF
TGCAGTGCTGACAGGGTATGGCCCTACGAGCAGTACTTC
>.|TRBV20-1|TRBJ1-2|TRBD1
CSAGTGMDYGYTF
TGCAGTGCCGGGACAGGGATGGACTATGGCTACACCTTC
>few|TRBV29-1|TRBJ2-5|.
CSASKKTQYF
TGCAGCGCCTCAAAAAAGACCCAGTACTTC
>once|TRBV29-1|TRBJ1-2|.
CSVDSSAGTDGGGGFNYGYTF
TGCAGCGTTGATTCGTCCGCCGGGACGGACGGCGGTGGAGGATTTAACTATGGCTACACCTTC
>.|TRBV7-8|TRBJ2-6|.
CASPVPGGKGGANVLTF
TGTGCCAGCCCGGTCCCAGGGGGGAAAGGTGGGGCCAACGTCCTGACTTTC
>.|TRBV9|TRBJ2-5|TRBD1
CASSKTGFTETQYF
TGTGCCAGCAGCAAGACAGGGTTCACAGAGACCCAGTACTTC
>.|TRBV5-1|TRBJ1-1|.
CASSFGPMNTEAFF
TGCGCCAGCAGCTTTGGACCGATGAACACTGAAGCTTTCTTT
>.|TRBV5-6|TRBJ2-5|.
CASSERHHWLQYF
TGTGCCAGCAGCGAAAGGCACCATTGGCTCCAGTACTTC
>.|TRBV4-1|TRBJ2-5|TRBD2
CASSQDGLAVETQYF
TGCGCCAGCAGCCAAGATGGTCTAGCGGTAGAGACCCAGTACTTC
>once|TRBV5-6|TRBJ2-7|.
CASSLAGQHYEQYF
TGTGCCAGCAGCTTGGCAGGGCAGCACTACGAGCAGTACTTC
>.|TRBV25-1|TRBJ2-7|TRBD2
CASSEFLAGGRGEQYF
TGTGCCAGCAGTGAATTTCTAGCGGGCGGGCGTGGCGAGCAGTACTTC
>.|TRBV10-3|TRBJ2-5|TRBD1
CAIKGGPQETQYF
TGTGCCATCAAAGGGGGCCCCCAAGAGACCCAGTACTTC
>.|TRBV2|TRBJ1-2|.
CASSEAPGAGVNYGYTF
TGTGCCAGCAGTGAAGCCCCGGGGGCAGGGGTCAACTATGGCTACACCTTC
>.|TRBV4-1|TRBJ2-4|TRBD2
CASSQSGGMTKNIQYF
TGCGCCAGCAGCCAAAGCGGGGGTATGACCAAAAACATTCAGTACTTC
>.|TRBV20-1|TRBJ1-3|.
CSARVGVSGNTIYF
TGCAGTGCTAGAGTAGGGGTCTCTGGAAACACCATATATTTT
>.|TRBV25-1|TRBJ2-7|.
CASSALSGYEQYF
TGTGCCAGCAGTGCGTTATCCGGTTACGAGCAGTACTTC
>.|TRBV4-2|TRBJ2-5|.
CASSQASRVTQETQYF
TGTGCCAGCAGCCAAGCCTCCCGGGTCACCCAAGAGACCCAGTACTTC
>.|TRBV5-1|TRBJ2-3|.
CASSLVGVTTDTQYF
TGCGCCAGCAGCTTGGTGGGGGTTACCACAGATACGCAGTATTTT
>once|TRBV6-5|TRBJ1-1|.
CASSYSSGQGAVNTEAFF
TGTGCCAGCAGTTACTCGTCTGGTCAGGGAGCTGTGAACACTGAAGCTTTCTTT
>.|TRBV24-1|TRBJ2-2|.
CATSGYPGELFF
TGTGCCACCAGTGGTTACCCCGGGGAGTTGTTTTTT